Described below is a single T cell receptor beta chain sequence and its context. The protocol was immunoSEQ multiplex PCR, while the TCRdb copy is restricted to in-frame clones and leaves out a portion. The sample shows hundreds of thousands of clones, roughly 90% of them seen only once. This sample stems from a study of blood T cell repertoires in COVID-19. Germline values: CDR1 SGHNT, CDR2 YYREEE (reference sequence). CDR3 length: 17 amino acids. The J segment lost 4 bases and the V segment lost 0 bases, leaving 6 bases of the junction unmatched. The chain couples TRBV5-4 to TRBJ2-5, with 13 bases that match TRBD2. The source material was peripheral blood. The origin of this receptor is a woman under 40 with active or convalescent COVID-19. The CDR3: CASSLGTSGSRGETQYF. In DNA form, the CDR3 reads TGTGCCAGCAGCTTGGGGACTAGCGGGAGTAGAGGAGAGACCCAGTACTTC. Together with reference TRBV5-4 and TRBJ2-5, the CDR3 gives the full variable domain: ETGVTQSPTHLIKTRGQQVTLRCSSQSGHNTVSWYQQALGQGPQFIFQYYREEENGRGNFPPRFSGLQFPNYSSELNVNALELDDSALYLCASSLGTSGSRGETQYFGPGTRLLVL.